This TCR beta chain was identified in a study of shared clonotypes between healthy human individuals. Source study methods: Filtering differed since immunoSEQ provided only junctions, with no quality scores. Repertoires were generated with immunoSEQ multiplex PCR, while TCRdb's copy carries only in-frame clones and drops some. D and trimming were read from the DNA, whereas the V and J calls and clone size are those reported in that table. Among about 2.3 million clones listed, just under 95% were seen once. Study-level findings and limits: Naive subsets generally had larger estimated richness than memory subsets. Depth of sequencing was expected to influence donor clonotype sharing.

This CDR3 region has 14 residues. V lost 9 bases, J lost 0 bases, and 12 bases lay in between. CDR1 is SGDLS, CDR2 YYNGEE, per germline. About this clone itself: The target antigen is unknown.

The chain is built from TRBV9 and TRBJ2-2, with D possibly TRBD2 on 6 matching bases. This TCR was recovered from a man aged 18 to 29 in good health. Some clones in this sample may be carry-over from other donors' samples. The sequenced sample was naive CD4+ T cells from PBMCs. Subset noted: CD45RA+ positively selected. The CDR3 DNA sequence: TGTGCCACCCAGGCGGGACCGAACACCGGGGAGCTGTTTTTT. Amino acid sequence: CATQAGPNTGELFF.